This record looks at one T cell receptor (beta chain) sequence and its context. This clonotype was picked up many times. It lacks a known antigen. Base qualities are missing; no much larger clone stands one base away. For the unsorted PBMC libraries, 2 million PBMCs were stored in RNAlater at -80 degrees C until RNA extraction and were used to generate the libraries. Multiple sclerosis patients were enrolled in a US clinical protocol under which disease progression was evaluated by magnetic resonance imaging. PBMCs were separated from peripheral blood using Ficoll-Hypaque density gradient centrifugation and then cryopreserved in liquid nitrogen. This entry comes from a study of neurological immune-mediated disorders (dated by TCRdb to about 2019). Describing the broader study: Of the approximately 34 multiple sclerosis patients, around 31 had relapsing-remitting MS and 3 had secondary progressive MS. Longitudinal samples, technical triplicates and paired sorted CD4+ and CD8+ T-cell subsets, alongside PBMC samples, were included among the 106 TCR-beta libraries. Peripheral blood TCR-beta repertoires from HTLV-I-associated myelopathy (HAM/TSP) patients, multiple sclerosis patients and healthy controls were compared by UMI-based sequencing. Of the roughly 70 subjects in the cohort, around 15 were HAM/TSP patients, around 35 were multiple sclerosis patients, and roughly 20 were healthy controls. Paper-wide results and their limitations: No clinical or MRI features were associated with the MS cluster, and the authors said that larger cohorts are needed. Phylogenetic analysis grouped repertoires from 18 of 34 MS patients into a cluster of related CDR3 sequences, suggesting a possible repertoire-level signature. TCR clonal expansion was highest in HAM/TSP patients and lowest in MS patients, with MS patients falling below even healthy controls. No identical CDR3 amino acid sequences were shared among expanded clones across subjects, suggesting private TCR-beta repertoires in all groups.

The CDR3 holds 16 amino acids from the cysteine to the phenylalanine. The read is trimmed to its CDR3 DNA, 48 bases read in frame from base 1. The germline V and J ends show losses of 5 bases and 7 bases respectively, and no gene match explains 12 bases of the junction. The CDR1 and CDR2 encoded by the germline V gene are MGHRA and YSYEKL. To synthesize cDNA, template-switch 5'RACE was performed with a primer carrying a 10-nucleotide random unique molecular identifier so that each TCR transcript was tagged. Every sequencing run covered 15-18 subjects and yielded more than 170 million TCR-beta sequences. The RNeasy kit was used for extraction of total RNA. TCR-beta VDJ regions were amplified with primers for the TCR constant region and the 5'RACE anchor, using the KAPA Real-time Library Amplification kit. A first PCR added sample indexes and Illumina adaptors, after which a second PCR increased the library yield. After purification with Ampure beads, the TCR product of roughly 650 bp was size-selected on a 2% E-gel SizeSelection system. Before pooling, library quality was assessed on a Bioanalyzer, concentration was determined with Qubit, and library quantification was performed with the Kapa Library Quantification kit. An Illumina HiSeq 2500 sequenced the libraries paired-end 2 x 150 bp. To increase sequence diversity, about 25-30% phiX was spiked into each library pool. In the authors' own workflow: The quality-filtered reads were processed with the UMI-based MiGEC pipeline, whose error correction step removed more than 80% of the raw TCR sequences. IMGT germline references were used for alignment of VDJ genes, and clonotypes were defined by a unique CDR3 amino acid sequence together with V-J genes. Clonal expansion, Shannon diversity and CDR3 relatedness were evaluated with VDJtools (CalcPairwiseDistances, ClusterSamples), while phylogenetic trees were built in CLCbio workbench. Using coefficient-of-variation modelling across technical triplicates, the study counted a clone as expanded if it had at least 8 unique UMIs. In TCRdb, the public reads were trimmed at Q25 with fastp and aligned with MiXCR, with productive beta chains retained. Every distinct CDR3 protein forms one entry, paired with its most common genes and DNA. The V and J calls and clone size come from TCRdb's table, not from the authors' own analysis. This sample holds 55,000 to 75,000 distinct CDR3 sequences; 5.2% were observed only once. The biggest ten clones account for about 5% of the sample.

This receptor was taken from a human donor with multiple sclerosis. The donor label of this sample is uncertain. The chain is made from TRBV4-1 and TRBJ2-2; 8 bases in the junction line up with TRBD1. What was sequenced was PBMCs. The CDR3: CASSSTPGGFGGELFF. The DNA sequence is TGCGCCAGCAGCTCCACACCAGGGGGCTTTGGCGGGGAGCTGTTTTTT.